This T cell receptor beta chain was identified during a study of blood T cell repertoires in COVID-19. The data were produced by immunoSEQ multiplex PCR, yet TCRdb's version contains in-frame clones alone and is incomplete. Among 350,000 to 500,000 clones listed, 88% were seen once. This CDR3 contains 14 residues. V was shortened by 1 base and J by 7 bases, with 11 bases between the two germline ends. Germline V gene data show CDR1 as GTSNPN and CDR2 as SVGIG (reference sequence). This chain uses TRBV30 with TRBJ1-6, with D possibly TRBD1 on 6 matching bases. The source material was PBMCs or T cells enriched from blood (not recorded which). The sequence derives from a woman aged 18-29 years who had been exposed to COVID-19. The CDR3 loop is CAWSGGRSNSPLHF. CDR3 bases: TGTGCCTGGAGTGGGGGGCGGAGCAATTCACCCCTCCACTTT.